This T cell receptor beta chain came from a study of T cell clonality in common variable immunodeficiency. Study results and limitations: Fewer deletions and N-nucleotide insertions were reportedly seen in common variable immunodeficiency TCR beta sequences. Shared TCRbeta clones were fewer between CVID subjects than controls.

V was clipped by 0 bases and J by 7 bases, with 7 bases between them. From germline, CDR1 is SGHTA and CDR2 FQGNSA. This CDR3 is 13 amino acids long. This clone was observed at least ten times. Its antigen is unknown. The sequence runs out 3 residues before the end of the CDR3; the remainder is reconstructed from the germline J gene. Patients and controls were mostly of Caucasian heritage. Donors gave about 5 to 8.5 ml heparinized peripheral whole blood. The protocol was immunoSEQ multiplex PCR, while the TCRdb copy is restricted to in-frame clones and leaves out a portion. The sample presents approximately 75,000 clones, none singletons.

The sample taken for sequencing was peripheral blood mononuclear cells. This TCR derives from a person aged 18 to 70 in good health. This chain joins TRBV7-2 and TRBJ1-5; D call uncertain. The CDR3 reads CASSLAPVQPQHF. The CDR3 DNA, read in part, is TGTGCCAGCAGCTTAGCCCCCGTACAGCCC.